The sequence of this T cell receptor (beta chain) was determined in a study of blood T cell repertoires in COVID-19 (TCRdb year 2020). Study-wide context: The collaborator samples originated in the United States, Italy and Spain and spanned the acute and convalescent phases of COVID-19. A freely available public database, intended as a resource for researchers studying the immune response to SARS-CoV-2, is where the repertoires were released. The sample metadata nearly always contained a de-identified subject ID, COVID-19 status, age in years and sex. The material from the prospective study consisted of cDNA or gDNA derived from T cells, B-cell-depleted T cells, or PBMCs. The samples were drawn from two sources: the first 160 participants of the ongoing ImmuneRACE study, and 1,000 to 1,500 subjects contributed by 6 global collaborators. Where available, HLA class I and class II types were taken from metadata supplied by the sample provider and were not determined by assay-based typing. The dataset comprised deeply sampled blood TCRbeta repertoires from subjects exposed to, actively infected with, or recovered from COVID-19.

Comment on this clone: Its antigen is not yet known. The record has no base qualities; no much larger clone is one base away.

CDR1 and CDR2 are drawn from the germline V gene (reference sequence): LNHNV, YYDKDF. The CDR3 starts with the cysteine, ends with the phenylalanine, and has 13 residues. This entry keeps only the CDR3 DNA: 39 bases, framed from base 1. The germline ends are 6 bases apart after V is trimmed by 2 bases and J by 5 bases. TCRbeta CDR3 regions were amplified from genomic DNA using the immunoSEQ Assay, a bias-controlled multiplex PCR. Per the original workflow: Nucleated cell counts per sample were estimated from amplification of reference gene primers within the assay. To quantify the absolute abundance of each unique TCRbeta CDR3 rearrangement, sequence reads were collapsed and filtered. For each sample, productive Simpson clonality was calculated by taking the square root of Simpson's diversity index across productive rearrangements. TCRdb stores this immuneACCESS table with in-frame sequences only. Part of the clones is absent; in the studies checked, under half of the shortfall reflects unresolved V genes, and no reason is known for the rest. The D gene and trimming were derived from the DNA, and the V and J assignments and clone size from that table. This sample lists 410,000 or so clones; 86% were detected once. Approximately 1.4% of the sample comes from the top ten.

Whole blood was collected in K2EDTA tubes by collaborating institutions according to the institutions' own protocols. For TCRbeta analysis, collaborators shipped samples as frozen whole blood, isolated PBMCs, or DNA extracted from either of those sample types. The study at large found these results: Clinical and demographic metadata were provided uncurated, with the amount varying by source and participant.

The receptor's source is a woman aged 25 to 39 with active or convalescent COVID-19. What was sequenced was peripheral blood. The chain is assembled from TRBV15 and TRBJ1-4; no D gene can be assigned with confidence. The DNA reads as follows: TGTGCCACCAGCAGACAGAAGAATGAAAAACTGTTTTTT. Translated, it gives CATSRQKNEKLFF.